The text below deals with one T cell receptor beta chain. The table came from immunoSEQ multiplex PCR; TCRdb's copy has only in-frame clones and leaves some out. The sample carries roughly 160,000 clones, around 83% recorded once. Trimming shortened V by 1 base and J by 6 bases, and 21 bases separated the two germline ends. The CDR3 runs 17 residues. Germline V lookup: CDR1 SGDLS, CDR2 YYNGEE. This sample was included in a study of blood T cell repertoires in COVID-19. The gene calls are TRBV9 and TRBJ2-3; D perhaps matches TRBD2 (7 bases). Sequences were obtained from peripheral blood. The source of this sequence is a young man with acute or convalescent COVID-19. The chain's CDR3 is CASSVREEGGPGDTQYF. CDR3 DNA sequence: TGTGCCAGCAGCGTAAGGGAGGAGGGGGGGCCAGGGGATACGCAGTATTTT.